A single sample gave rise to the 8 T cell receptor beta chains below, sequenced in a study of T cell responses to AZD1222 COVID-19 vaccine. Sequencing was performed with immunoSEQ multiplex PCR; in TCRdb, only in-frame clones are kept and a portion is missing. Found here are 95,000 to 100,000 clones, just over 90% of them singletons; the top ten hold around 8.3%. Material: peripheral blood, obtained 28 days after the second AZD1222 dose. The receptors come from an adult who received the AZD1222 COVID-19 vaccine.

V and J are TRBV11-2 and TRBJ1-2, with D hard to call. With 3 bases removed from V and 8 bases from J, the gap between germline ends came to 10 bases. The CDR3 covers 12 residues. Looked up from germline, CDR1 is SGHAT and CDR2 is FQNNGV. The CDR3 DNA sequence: TGTGCCAGCAGCTTTGAAGGGTTGGGCTACACCTTC. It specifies CASSFEGLGYTF.

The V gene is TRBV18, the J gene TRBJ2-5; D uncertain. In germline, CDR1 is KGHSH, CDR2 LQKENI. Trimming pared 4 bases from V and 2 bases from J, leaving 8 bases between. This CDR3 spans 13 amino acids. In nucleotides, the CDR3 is TGTGCCAGCTCACTACAGACTCAAGAGACCCAGTACTTC. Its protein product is CASSLQTQETQYF. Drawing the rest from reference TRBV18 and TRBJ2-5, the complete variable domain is NAGVMQNPRHLVRRRGQEARLRCSPMKGHSHVYWYRQLPEEGLKFMVYLQKENIIDESGMPKERFSAEFPKEGPSILRIQQVVRGDSAAYFCASSLQTQETQYFGPGTRLLVL.

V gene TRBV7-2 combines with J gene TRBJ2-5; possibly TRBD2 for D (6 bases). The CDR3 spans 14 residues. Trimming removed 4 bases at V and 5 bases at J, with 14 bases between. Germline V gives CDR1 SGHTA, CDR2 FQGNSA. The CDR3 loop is CASSSATGLETQYF. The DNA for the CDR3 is TGTGCCAGCAGCTCCGCTACGGGACTTGAGACCCAGTACTTC.

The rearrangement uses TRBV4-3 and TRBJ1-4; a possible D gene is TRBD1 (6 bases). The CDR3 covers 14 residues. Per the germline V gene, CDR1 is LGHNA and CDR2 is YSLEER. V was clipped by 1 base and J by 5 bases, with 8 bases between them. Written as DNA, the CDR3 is TGCGCCAGCAGCCAAGGGACAGAAAATGAAAAACTGTTTTTT. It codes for CASSQGTENEKLFF.

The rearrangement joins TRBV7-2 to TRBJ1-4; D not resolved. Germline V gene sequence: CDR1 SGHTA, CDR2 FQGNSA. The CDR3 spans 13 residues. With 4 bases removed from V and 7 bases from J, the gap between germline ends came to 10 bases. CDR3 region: CASSSTRGEKLFF. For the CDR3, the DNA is TGTGCCAGCAGCTCCACACGAGGTGAAAAACTGTTTTTT.

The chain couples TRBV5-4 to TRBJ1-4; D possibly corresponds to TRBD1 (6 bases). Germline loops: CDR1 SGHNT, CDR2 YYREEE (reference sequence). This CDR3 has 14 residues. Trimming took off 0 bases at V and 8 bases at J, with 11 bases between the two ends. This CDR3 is CASSLEGVGEKLFF. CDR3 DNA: TGTGCCAGCAGCTTGGAGGGGGTGGGAGAAAAACTGTTTTTT. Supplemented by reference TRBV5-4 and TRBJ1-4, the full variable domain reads ETGVTQSPTHLIKTRGQQVTLRCSSQSGHNTVSWYQQALGQGPQFIFQYYREEENGRGNFPPRFSGLQFPNYSSELNVNALELDDSALYLCASSLEGVGEKLFFGSGTQLSVL.

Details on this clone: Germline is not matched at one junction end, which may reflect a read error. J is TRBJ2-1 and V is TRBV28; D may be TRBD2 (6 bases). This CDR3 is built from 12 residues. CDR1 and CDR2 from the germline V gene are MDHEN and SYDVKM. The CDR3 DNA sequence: TGTGCCAGCAGTACTGCGGGGCGCCGAATCCTCTTC. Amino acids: CASSTAGRRILF.

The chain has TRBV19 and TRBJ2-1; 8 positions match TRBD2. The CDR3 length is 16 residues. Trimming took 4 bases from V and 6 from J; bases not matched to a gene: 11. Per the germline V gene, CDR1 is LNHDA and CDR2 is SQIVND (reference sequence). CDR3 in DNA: TGTGCCAGTAGTAGCCTATGGCGGGAGGTGGGCAATGAGCAGTTCTTC. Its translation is CASSSLWREVGNEQFF.